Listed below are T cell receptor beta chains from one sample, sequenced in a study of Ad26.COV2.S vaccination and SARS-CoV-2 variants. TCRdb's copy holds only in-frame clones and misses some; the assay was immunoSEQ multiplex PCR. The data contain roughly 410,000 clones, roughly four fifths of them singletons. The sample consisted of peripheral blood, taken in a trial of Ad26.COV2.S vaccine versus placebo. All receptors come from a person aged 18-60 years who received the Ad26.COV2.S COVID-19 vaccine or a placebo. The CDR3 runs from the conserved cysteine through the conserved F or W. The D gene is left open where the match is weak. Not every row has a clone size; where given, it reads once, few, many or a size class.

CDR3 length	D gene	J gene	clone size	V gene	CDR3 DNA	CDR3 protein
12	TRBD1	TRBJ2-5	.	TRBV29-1	TGCAGCGAAAGGACAGGGGGGGAGACCCAGTACTTC	CSERTGGETQYF
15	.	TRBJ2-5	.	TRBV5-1	TGCGCCAGCAGCTTGGGAACAGGGTACCAAGAGACCCAGTACTTC	CASSLGTGYQETQYF
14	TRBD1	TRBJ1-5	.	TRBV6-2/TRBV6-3	TGTGCCAGCAGTCGGCAGGGGGCTCGGCAGCCCCAGCATTTT	CASSRQGARQPQHF
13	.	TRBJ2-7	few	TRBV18	TGTGCCAGCTCACCAGATGACACCTACGAGCAGTACTTC	CASSPDDTYEQYF
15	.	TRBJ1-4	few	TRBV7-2	TGTGCCAGCAGCTCTCAAGGGTTGAGAAGCGAAAAACTGTTTTTT	CASSSQGLRSEKLFF
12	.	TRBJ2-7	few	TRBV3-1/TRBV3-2	TGTGCCAGCAGCCATGGGGACTACGAGCAGTACTTC	CASSHGDYEQYF
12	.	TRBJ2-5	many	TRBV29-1	TGCAGCGTGTGGGGGGAAGGAGAGACCCAGTACTTC	CSVWGEGETQYF
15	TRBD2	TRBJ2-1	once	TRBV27	TGTGCCAGCTCCCCGGGGGGGCGAGGTTACAATGAGCAGTTCTTC	CASSPGGRGYNEQFF
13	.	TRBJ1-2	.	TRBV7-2	TGTGCCAGCAGTTACGGGACTCTAAATGGCTACACCTTC	CASSYGTLNGYTF
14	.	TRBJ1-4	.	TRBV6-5	TGTGCCAGCAGTTACCGGCACCTTGATGAAAAACTGTTTTTT	CASSYRHLDEKLFF
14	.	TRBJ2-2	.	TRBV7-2	TGTGCCAGCAGCTTTAGAGGCGGGAACGGGGAGCTGTTTTTT	CASSFRGGNGELFF
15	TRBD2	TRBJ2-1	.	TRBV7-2	TGTGCCAGCAGCTTAGCCCCAACTAGCGGCGGTGAGCAGTTCTTC	CASSLAPTSGGEQFF
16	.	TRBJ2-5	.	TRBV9	TGTGCCAGCAGCGTAGTGGCAGGGCTTGGCCAAGAGACCCAGTACTTC	CASSVVAGLGQETQYF
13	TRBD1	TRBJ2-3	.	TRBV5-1	TGCGCCAGCGGGACAGATCGCACAGATACGCAGTATTTT	CASGTDRTDTQYF
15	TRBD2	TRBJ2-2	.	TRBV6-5	TGTGCCAGCAGTTTCTCTAGCGGGGCGACCGGGGAGCTGTTTTTT	CASSFSSGATGELFF
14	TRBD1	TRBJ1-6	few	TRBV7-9	TGTGCCAGCAGCTTACCACAGGGGATGGGGCCCCTCCACTTT	CASSLPQGMGPLHF
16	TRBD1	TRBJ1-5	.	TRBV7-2	TGTGCCAGCAGCTCGAGAGACAGGGGAAGCAATCAGCCCCAGCATTTT	CASSSRDRGSNQPQHF
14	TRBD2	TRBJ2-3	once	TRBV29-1	TGCAGCGTTGCTTCAAGCGGGGTAGCAGATACGCAGTATTTT	CSVASSGVADTQYF
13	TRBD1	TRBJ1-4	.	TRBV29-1	TGCAGCGCCTCGGGACAGGCGCATGAAAAACTGTTTTTT	CSASGQAHEKLFF
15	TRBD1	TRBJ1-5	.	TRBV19	TGTGCCTCAGGAGGACGGGACAGCCTCAATCAGCCCCAGCATTTT	CASGGRDSLNQPQHF
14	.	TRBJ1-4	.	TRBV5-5	TGTGCCAGCAGCTTGTATGGGGGTGGTGAAAAACTGTTTTTT	CASSLYGGGEKLFF
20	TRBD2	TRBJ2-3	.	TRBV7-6	TGTGCCAGCAGCTCCCCCCGGTCGGGACTAGCGGGGGTAGTGTCAGATACGCAGTATTTT	CASSSPRSGLAGVVSDTQYF
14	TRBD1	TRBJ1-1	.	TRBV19	TGTGCCAGTAGTGCCCGGACAGGGGACACTGAAGCTTTCTTT	CASSARTGDTEAFF
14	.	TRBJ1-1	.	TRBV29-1	TGCAGCGTTGAGCTGTGGCGGACGAACACTGAAGCTTTCTTT	CSVELWRTNTEAFF
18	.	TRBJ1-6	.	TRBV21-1	TGTGCCAGCAGCAAAAGCATATTCACCCTCTCCTATAATTCACCCCTCCACTTT	CASSKSIFTLSYNSPLHF
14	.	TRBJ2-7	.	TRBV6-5	TGTGCCAGCAGTAGGGGGCGGGGAGGGTACGAGCAGTACTTC	CASSRGRGGYEQYF
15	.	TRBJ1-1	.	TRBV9	TGTGCCAGCAGCCCCCTAAGGACGCCGAACACTGAAGCTTTCTTT	CASSPLRTPNTEAFF
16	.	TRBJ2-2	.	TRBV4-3	TGCGCCAGCAGCCCTTTAGGGACGATTAACACCGGGGAGCTGTTTTTT	CASSPLGTINTGELFF
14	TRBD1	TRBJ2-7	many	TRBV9	TGTGCCAGCAGCGGTCGACAGGGTCCCTACGAGCAGTACTTC	CASSGRQGPYEQYF
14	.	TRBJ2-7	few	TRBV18	TGTGCCAGCTCACCGAAGCGGGTGACCTACGAGCAGTACTTC	CASSPKRVTYEQYF
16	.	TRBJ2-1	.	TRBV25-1	TGTGCCAGCAGTGAATTTGCCGGGTTCGGACTCGATGAGCAGTTCTTC	CASSEFAGFGLDEQFF
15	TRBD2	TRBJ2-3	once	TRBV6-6	TGTGCCAGCAGCCAGCTCGCCGGGAGGACGGATACGCAGTATTTT	CASSQLAGRTDTQYF
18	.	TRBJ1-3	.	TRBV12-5	TGTGCTAGTGGTTTATACATCCGGAGGGCCCACCTCGGGAACACCATATATTTT	CASGLYIRRAHLGNTIYF
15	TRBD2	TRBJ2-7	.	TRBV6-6	TGTGCCAGCAGTTACTTAGCGGGAGGGTCCTACGAGCAGTACTTC	CASSYLAGGSYEQYF
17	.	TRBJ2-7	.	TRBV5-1	TGCGCCAGCAGCTTGATGGTTTTTAAGGACCGATCCTACGAGCAGTACTTC	CASSLMVFKDRSYEQYF
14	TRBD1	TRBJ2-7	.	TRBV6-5	TGTGCCAGCAGGACTACAGGGGTTGTCGACGAGCAGTACTTC	CASRTTGVVDEQYF
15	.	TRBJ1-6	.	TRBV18	TGTGCCAGCTCACCGTTACAGGTCTATAATTCACCCCTCCACTTT	CASSPLQVYNSPLHF
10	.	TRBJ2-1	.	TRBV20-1	TGCAGCGGGTTCAAGGATGAGCAGTTCTTC	CSGFKDEQFF
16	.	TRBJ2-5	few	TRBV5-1	TGCGCCAGCAGCTTGGCCACGGGGCAGGGTGGAGAGACCCAGTACTTC	CASSLATGQGGETQYF
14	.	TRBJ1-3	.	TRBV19	TGTGCCAGTAGGGCAGGGGAGCGGGGAAACACCATATATTTT	CASRAGERGNTIYF
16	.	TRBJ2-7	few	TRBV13	TGTGCCAGCAGCCCAACCGGGACACAGAGCTCCTACGAGCAGTACTTC	CASSPTGTQSSYEQYF
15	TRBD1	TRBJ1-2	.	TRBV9	TGTGCCAGCAGCGCGTCCGGGACAGGGTTCTATGGCTACACCTTC	CASSASGTGFYGYTF